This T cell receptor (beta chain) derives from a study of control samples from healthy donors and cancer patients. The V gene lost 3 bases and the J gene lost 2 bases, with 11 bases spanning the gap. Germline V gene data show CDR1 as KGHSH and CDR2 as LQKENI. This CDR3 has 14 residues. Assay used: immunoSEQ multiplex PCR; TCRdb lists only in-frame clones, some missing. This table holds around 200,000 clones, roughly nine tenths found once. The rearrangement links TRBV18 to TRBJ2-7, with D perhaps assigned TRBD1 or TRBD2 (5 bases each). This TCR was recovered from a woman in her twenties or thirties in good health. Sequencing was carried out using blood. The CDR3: CASSPGTLTYEQYF. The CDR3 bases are TGTGCCAGCTCACCGGGGACCCTGACCTACGAGCAGTACTTC.